Shown below are 9 T cell receptor beta chains from a single sample sequenced in a study of CD4 T cells in relation to SARS-CoV-2 and coronaviruses. No antigen is known for these receptors. Method: immunoSEQ multiplex PCR; TCRdb's copy keeps in-frame clones and lacks some. The sample includes around 16,000 clones, 75% to 85% of them seen just once. Before the COVID-19 pandemic, during about 2010-2018, CD4+ T cells were taken from unexposed donors. After more than eight days of culture, CD4+ T cells were isolated. The sequencing input was CD4+ T cells from PBMCs, cultured in vitro. The receptors originated from a human donor in good health.

The chain has TRBV5-1 and TRBJ1-4, with D possibly TRBD1 on 6 matching bases. Germline values: CDR1 SGHRS, CDR2 YFSETQ. The CDR3 loop spans 14 amino acids. Trimming left V 3 bases short and J 3 bases short, with 9 bases between. The CDR3 spells CASSSQGSNEKLFF. The CDR3 DNA follows: TGCGCCAGCAGCTCGCAGGGGTCTAATGAAAAACTGTTTTTT.

In this sample, this clone turned up a few times. The gene calls are TRBV5-8 and TRBJ2-3; 7 positions agree with TRBD1. Germline V gene lookup returns CDR1 SGHTS and CDR2 YDEGEE. The CDR3 loop spans 14 amino acids. Germline trimming cut 7 bases from V and 3 bases from J; bases unmatched to any gene: 8. CDR3: CASRRTGGTDTQYF. The CDR3 DNA follows: TGTGCCAGCCGTAGGACAGGTGGGACAGATACGCAGTATTTT. The variable domain in full, with the rest retrieved from reference TRBV5-8 and TRBJ2-3, is EAGVTQSPTHLIKTRGQQATLRCSPISGHTSVYWYQQALGLGLQFLLWYDEGEERNRGNFPPRFSGRQFPNYSSELNVNALELEDSALYLCASRRTGGTDTQYFGPGTRLTVL.

This sequence joins TRBV25-1 and TRBJ2-7, with 10 bases fitting TRBD2. The CDR3 contains 17 residues. The germline V gene encodes CDR1 MGHDK and CDR2 SYGVNS. The V and J ends lost 2 bases and 2 bases, in that order; junction bases with no gene match: 9. This CDR3 reads CASSEPPTSGATYEQYF. As DNA, the CDR3 is TGTGCCAGCAGTGAACCTCCAACTAGCGGGGCAACCTACGAGCAGTACTTC.

This clone has a single count. The V call is TRBV5-1, the J call TRBJ2-5, with 11 positions matching TRBD2. Unmatched junction bases numbered 7, after V lost 2 bases and J lost 4 bases. CDR3 length equals 16 residues. Germline V lookup: CDR1 SGHRS, CDR2 YFSETQ. Written as DNA, the CDR3 is TGCGCCAGCAGCTTTACTAGCGGGAGCTCAGGAGAGACCCAGTACTTC. Its protein is CASSFTSGSSGETQYF.

J is TRBJ1-5 and V is TRBV12-3 or TRBV12-4, with 7 bases that match TRBD1. There are 13 residues in the CDR3. After removal of 4 bases from V and 7 bases from J, the junction contained 4 bases not matched to a gene. CDR3 sequence reads: CASSWTGKQPQHF. The CDR3 region has the DNA TGTGCCAGCAGTTGGACAGGAAAGCAGCCCCAGCATTTT.

V is TRBV5-8 and J is TRBJ2-2, with D perhaps matching TRBD1 (6 bases). Germline CDR1 SGHTS, CDR2 YDEGEE. The CDR3 is 15 amino acids. V lost 3 bases, J lost 4 bases, and 13 bases lay in between. The CDR3 loop reads CASSSINRVTGELFF. The CDR3 region has the DNA TGTGCCAGCAGCTCAATTAACAGGGTCACCGGGGAGCTGTTTTTT.

The V and J genes are TRBV4-1 and TRBJ1-2; a possible D gene is TRBD1 (6 bases). The germline V gene encodes CDR1 MGHRA and CDR2 YSYEKL. V was cut by 1 base and J by 5 bases, with 20 bases left in between. The CDR3 sequence is 17 residues long. CDR3 region: CASSQVVRTAPEYGYTF. The CDR3 DNA follows: TGCGCCAGCAGCCAAGTGGTCCGGACAGCACCCGAGTATGGCTACACCTTC.

The J gene is TRBJ2-1, the V gene TRBV9, with TRBD2 matching over 9 bases. Germline values: CDR1 SGDLS, CDR2 YYNGEE. This CDR3 comprises 15 residues. V dropped 2 bases and J dropped 3; count of bases not matched to a gene: 3. CDR3 DNA sequence: TGTGCCAGCAGCGTTGAACTAGCGGGCTACAATGAGCAGTTCTTC. Amino acids: CASSVELAGYNEQFF.

The genes are TRBV19 and TRBJ2-1; 16 bases fit TRBD2. The V segment lost 7 bases and the J segment 5 bases; nucleotides outside the gene matches: 8. CDR1 and CDR2 (germline): LNHDA, SQIVND (reference sequence). The CDR3 consists of 17 residues. The CDR3 spells CASISGLAGGKHNEQFF. DNA of the CDR3: TGTGCCAGTATCTCGGGACTAGCGGGAGGGAAACACAATGAGCAGTTCTTC. Together with reference TRBV19 and TRBJ2-1, the CDR3 gives the full variable domain: DGGITQSPKYLFRKEGQNVTLSCEQNLNHDAMYWYRQDPGQGLRLIYYSQIVNDFQKGDIAEGYSVSREKKESFPLTVTSAQKNPTAFYLCASISGLAGGKHNEQFFGPGTRLTVL.